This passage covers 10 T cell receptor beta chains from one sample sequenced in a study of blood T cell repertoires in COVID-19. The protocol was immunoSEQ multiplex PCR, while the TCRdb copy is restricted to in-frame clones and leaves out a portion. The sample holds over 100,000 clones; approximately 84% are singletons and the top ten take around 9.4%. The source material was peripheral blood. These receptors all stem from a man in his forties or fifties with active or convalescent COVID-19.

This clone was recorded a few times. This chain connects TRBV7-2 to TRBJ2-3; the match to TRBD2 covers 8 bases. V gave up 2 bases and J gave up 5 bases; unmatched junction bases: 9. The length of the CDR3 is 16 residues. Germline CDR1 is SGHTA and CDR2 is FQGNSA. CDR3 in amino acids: CASSLLGGGIQDTQYF. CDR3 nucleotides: TGTGCCAGCAGCTTACTCGGCGGGGGGATTCAAGATACGCAGTATTTT. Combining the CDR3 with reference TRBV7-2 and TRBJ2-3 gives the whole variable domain GAGVSQSPSNKVTEKGKDVELRCDPISGHTALYWYRQSLGQGLEFLIYFQGNSAPDKSGLPSDRFSAERTGGSVSTLTIQRTQQEDSAVYLCASSLLGGGIQDTQYFGPGTRLTVL.

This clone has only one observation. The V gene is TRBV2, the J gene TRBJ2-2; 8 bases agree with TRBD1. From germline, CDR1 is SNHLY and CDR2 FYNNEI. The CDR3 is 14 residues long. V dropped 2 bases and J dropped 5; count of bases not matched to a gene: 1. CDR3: CASSEQGATGELFF. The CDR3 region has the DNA TGTGCCAGCAGTGAACAGGGGGCTACCGGGGAGCTGTTTTTT.

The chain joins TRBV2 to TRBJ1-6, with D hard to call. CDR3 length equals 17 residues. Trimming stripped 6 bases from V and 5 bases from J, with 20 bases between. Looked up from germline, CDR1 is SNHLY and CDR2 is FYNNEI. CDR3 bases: TGTGCCAGCAGGGGGTTGGGAGGGCCCCAGAATAATTCACCCCTCCACTTT. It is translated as CASRGLGGPQNNSPLHF.

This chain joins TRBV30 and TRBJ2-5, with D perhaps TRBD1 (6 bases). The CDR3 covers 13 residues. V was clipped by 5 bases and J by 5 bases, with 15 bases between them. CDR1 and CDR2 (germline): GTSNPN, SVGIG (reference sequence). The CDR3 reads CAWLPGDRETQYF. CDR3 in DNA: TGTGCCTGGCTTCCAGGGGACCGGGAGACCCAGTACTTC.

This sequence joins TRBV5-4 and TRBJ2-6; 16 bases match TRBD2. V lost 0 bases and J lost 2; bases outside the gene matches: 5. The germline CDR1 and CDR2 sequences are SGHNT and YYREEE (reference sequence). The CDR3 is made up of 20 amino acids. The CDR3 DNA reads TGTGCCAGCAGCTTGGCCGGGACTAGCGGGGGGGCCCCTGGGGCCAACGTCCTGACTTTC. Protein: CASSLAGTSGGAPGANVLTF.

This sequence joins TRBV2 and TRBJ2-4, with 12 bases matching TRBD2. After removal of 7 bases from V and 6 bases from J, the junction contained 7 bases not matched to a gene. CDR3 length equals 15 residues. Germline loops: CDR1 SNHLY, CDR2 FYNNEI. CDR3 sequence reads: CASTDASGGGNIQYF. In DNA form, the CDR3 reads TGTGCCAGCACTGATGCTAGCGGGGGGGGAAACATTCAGTACTTC.

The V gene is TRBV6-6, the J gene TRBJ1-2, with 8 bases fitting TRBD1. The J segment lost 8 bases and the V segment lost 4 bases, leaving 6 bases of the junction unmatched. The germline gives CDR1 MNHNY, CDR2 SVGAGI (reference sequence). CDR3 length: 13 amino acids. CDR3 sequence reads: CASSSYRGAGYTF. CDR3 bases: TGTGCCAGCAGTTCGTACAGGGGGGCGGGCTACACCTTC.

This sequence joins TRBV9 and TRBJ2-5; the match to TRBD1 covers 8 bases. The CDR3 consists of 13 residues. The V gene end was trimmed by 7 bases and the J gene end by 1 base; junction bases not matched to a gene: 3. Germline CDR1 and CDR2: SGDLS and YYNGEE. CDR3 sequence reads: CASGRGPQETQYF. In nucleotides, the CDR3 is TGTGCCAGCGGCAGGGGGCCCCAAGAGACCCAGTACTTC.

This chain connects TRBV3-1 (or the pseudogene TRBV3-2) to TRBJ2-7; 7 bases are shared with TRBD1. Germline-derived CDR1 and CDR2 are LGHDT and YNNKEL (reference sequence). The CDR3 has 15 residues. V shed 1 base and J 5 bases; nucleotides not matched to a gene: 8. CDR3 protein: CASSQGAGGMNEQYF. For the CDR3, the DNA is TGTGCCAGCAGCCAAGGCGCAGGGGGTATGAACGAGCAGTACTTC.

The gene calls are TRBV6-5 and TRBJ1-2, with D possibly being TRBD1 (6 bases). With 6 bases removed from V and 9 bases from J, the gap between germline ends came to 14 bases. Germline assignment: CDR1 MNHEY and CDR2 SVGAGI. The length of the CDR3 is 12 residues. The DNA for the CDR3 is TGTGCCAGCAGCCAACAGGGAAGCAGCTACACCTTC. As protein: CASSQQGSSYTF.